This T cell receptor beta chain is drawn from a study of T cell responses to AZD1222 COVID-19 vaccine. The repertoire was sequenced with immunoSEQ multiplex PCR; TCRdb's copy has only in-frame clones and lacks some. In the table there are tens of thousands of clones, under 95% of which are singletons. Germline loops: CDR1 LGHDT, CDR2 YNNKEL (reference sequence). The CDR3 is made up of 14 amino acids. The ends were cut back, 3 bases at V and 1 base at J, with 9 bases in the middle. The clonotype comes from an adult in good health. The sample was peripheral blood, taken on day 0 of MenACWY control vaccination. The V and J genes are TRBV3-1 (or the pseudogene TRBV3-2) and TRBJ1-2, with a weak D call TRBD1 (5 bases). The CDR3 region is CASSQGGVNYGYTF. CDR3 DNA sequence: TGTGCCAGCAGCCAGGGGGGAGTTAACTATGGCTACACCTTC.